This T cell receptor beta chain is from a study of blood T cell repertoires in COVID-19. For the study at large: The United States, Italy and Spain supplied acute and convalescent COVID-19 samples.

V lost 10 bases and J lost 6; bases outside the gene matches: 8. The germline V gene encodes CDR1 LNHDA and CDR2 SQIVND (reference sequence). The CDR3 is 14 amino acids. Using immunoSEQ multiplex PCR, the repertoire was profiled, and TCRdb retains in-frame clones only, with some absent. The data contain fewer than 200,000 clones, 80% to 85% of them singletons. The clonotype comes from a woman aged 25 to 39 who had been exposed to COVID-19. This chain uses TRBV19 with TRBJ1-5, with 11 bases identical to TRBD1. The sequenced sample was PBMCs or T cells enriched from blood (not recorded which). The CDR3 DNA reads TGTGCCACCGCCGGGACAGGGGGTTCTCAGCCCCAGCATTTT. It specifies CATAGTGGSQPQHF. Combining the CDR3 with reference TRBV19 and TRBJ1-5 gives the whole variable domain DGGITQSPKYLFRKEGQNVTLSCEQNLNHDAMYWYRQDPGQGLRLIYYSQIVNDFQKGDIAEGYSVSREKKESFPLTVTSAQKNPTAFYLCATAGTGGSQPQHFGDGTRLSIL.